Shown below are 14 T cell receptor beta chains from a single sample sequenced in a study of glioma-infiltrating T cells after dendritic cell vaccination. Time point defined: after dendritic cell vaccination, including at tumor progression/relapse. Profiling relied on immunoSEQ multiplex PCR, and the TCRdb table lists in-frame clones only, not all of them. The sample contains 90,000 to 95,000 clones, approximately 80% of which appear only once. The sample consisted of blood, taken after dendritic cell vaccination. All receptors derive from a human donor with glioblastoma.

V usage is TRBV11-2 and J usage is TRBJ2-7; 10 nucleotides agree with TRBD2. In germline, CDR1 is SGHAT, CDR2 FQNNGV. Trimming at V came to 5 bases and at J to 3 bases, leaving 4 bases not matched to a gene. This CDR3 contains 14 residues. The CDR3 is CASSRLAGRYEQYV. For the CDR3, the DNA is TGTGCCAGCAGCCGACTAGCGGGTCGCTACGAGCAGTACGTC.

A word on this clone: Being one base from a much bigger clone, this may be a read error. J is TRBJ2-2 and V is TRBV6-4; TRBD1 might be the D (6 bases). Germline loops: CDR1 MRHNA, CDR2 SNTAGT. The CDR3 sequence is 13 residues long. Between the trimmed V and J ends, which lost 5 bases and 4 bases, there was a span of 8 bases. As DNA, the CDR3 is TGTGCCAGCAGTCGGACAGTCACCGGGGAGCTGTTTTTT. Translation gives CASSRTVTGELFF.

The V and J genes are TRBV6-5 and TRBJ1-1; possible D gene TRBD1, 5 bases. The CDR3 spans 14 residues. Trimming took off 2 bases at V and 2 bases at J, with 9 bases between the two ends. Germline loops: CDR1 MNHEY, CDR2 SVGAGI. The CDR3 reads CASSYGGSNTEAFF. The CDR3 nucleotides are TGTGCCAGCAGTTACGGGGGGAGTAACACTGAAGCTTTCTTT.

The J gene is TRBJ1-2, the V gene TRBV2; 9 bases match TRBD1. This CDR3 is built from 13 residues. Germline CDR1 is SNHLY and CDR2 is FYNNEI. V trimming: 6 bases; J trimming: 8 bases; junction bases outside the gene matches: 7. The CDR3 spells CASSVRQGGGYTF. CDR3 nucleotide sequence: TGTGCCAGCAGCGTACGACAGGGGGGCGGCTACACCTTC. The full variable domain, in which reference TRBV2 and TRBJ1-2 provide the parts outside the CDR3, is EPEVTQTPSHQVTQMGQEVILRCVPISNHLYFYWYRQILGQKVEFLVSFYNNEISEKSEIFDDQFSVERPDGSNFTLKIRSTKLEDSAMYFCASSVRQGGGYTFGSGTRLTVV.

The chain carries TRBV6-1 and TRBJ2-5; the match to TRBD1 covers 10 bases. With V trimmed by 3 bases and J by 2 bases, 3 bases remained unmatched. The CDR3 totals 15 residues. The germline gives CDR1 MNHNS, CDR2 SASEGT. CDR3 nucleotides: TGTGCCAGCAGTGAGGGACAGGGGAGACAAGAGACCCAGTACTTC. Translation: CASSEGQGRQETQYF.

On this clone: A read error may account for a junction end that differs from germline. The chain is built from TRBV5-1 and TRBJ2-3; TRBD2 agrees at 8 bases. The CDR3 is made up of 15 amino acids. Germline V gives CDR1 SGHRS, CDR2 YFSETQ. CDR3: CASSLVPGGADTQYF. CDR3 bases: TGTGCCAGCAGCTTGGTCCCGGGGGGGGCAGATACGCAGTATTTT.

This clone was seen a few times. The CDR3 DNA reads as TGCGCCAGCAGCTTTTCCTTAGGGGACAGAAATTCACCCCTCCACTTT. It yields the protein CASSFSLGDRNSPLHF. V and J are TRBV5-1 and TRBJ1-6; TRBD1 matches 7 bases. In germline, CDR1 is SGHRS, CDR2 YFSETQ. V was clipped by 2 bases and J by 7 bases; unmatched bases: 9. The CDR3 consists of 16 residues.

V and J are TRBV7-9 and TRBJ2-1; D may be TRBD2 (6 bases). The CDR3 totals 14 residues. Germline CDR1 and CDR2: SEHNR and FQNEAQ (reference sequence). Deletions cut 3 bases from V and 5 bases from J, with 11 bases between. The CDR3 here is CASSFAGLNNEQFF. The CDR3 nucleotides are TGTGCCAGCAGCTTCGCGGGACTTAACAATGAGCAGTTCTTC.

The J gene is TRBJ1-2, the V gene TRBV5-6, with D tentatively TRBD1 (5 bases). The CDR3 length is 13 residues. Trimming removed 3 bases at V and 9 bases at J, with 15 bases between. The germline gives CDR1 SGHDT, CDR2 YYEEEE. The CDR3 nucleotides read TGTGCCAGCAGCTCCGGAGCAGGGATACGCTACACCTTC. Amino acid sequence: CASSSGAGIRYTF.

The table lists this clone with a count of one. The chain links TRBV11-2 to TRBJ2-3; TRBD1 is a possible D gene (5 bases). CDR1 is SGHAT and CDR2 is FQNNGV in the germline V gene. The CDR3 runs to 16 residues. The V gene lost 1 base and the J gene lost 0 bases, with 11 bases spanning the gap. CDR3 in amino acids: CASSLVAGLSTDTQYF. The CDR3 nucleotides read TGTGCCAGCAGCTTAGTGGCAGGGCTGAGCACAGATACGCAGTATTTT.

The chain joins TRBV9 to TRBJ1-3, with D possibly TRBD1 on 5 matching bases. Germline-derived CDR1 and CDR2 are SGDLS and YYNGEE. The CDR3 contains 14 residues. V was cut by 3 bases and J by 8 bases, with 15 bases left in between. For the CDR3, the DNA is TGTGCCAGCAGCGGGGCCGCCAGGGTGGACACCATATATTTT. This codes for CASSGAARVDTIYF. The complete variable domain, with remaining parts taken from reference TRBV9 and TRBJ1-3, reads DSGVTQTPKHLITATGQRVTLRCSPRSGDLSVYWYQQSLDQGLQFLIQYYNGEERAKGNILERFSAQQFPDLHSELNLSSLELGDSALYFCASSGAARVDTIYFGEGSWLTVV.

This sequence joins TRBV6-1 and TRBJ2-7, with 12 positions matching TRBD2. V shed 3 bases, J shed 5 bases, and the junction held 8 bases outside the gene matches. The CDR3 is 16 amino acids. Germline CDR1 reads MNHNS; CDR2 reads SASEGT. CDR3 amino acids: CASSEGRTSGTHEQYV. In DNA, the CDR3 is TGTGCCAGCAGTGAGGGGAGGACTAGCGGGACCCACGAGCAGTACGTC.

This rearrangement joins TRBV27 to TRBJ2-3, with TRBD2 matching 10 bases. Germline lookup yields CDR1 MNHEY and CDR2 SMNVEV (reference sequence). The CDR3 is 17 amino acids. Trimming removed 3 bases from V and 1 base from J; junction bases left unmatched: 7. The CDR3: CASSFLGLATGTDTQYF. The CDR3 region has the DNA TGTGCCAGCAGTTTTCTGGGACTAGCGACTGGCACAGATACGCAGTATTTT.

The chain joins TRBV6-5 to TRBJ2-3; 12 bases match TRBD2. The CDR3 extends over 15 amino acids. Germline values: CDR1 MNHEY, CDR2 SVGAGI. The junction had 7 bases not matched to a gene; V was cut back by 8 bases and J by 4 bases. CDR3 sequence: CASGRLAGVADTQYF. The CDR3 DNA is TGTGCCAGCGGCCGACTAGCGGGAGTGGCAGATACGCAGTATTTT.